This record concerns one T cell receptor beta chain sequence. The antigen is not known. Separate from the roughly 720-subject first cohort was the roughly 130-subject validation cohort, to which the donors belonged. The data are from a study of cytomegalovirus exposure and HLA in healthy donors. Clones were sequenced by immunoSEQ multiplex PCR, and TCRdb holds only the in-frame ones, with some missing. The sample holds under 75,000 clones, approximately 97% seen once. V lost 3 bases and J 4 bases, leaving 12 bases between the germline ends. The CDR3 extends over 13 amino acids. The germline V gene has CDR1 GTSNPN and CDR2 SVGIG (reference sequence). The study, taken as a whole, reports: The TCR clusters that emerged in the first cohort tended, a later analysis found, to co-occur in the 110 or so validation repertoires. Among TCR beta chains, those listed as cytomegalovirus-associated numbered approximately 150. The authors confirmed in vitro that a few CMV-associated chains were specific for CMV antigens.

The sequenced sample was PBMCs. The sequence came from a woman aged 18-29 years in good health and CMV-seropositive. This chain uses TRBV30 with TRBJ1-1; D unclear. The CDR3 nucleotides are TGTGCCTGGAGGGCCGACGGGAGCACTGAAGCTTTCTTT. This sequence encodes CAWRADGSTEAFF.